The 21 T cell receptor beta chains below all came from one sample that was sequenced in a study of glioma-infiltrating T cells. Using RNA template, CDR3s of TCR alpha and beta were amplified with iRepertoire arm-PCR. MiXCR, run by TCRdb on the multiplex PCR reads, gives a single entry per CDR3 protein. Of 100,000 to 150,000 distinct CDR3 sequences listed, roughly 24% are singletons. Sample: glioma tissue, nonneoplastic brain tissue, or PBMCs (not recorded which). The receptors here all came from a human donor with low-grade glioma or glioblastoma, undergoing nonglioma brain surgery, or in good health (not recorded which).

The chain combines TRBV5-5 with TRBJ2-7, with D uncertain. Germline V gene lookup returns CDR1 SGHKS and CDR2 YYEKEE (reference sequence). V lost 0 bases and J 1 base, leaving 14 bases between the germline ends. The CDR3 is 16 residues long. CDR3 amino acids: CASSLVILQLSYEQYF. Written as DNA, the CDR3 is TGTGCCAGCAGCTTGGTAATTTTACAGCTATCCTACGAGCAGTACTTC.

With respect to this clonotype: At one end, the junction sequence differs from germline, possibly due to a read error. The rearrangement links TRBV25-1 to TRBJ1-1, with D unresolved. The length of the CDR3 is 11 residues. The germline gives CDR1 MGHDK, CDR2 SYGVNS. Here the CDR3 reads CSSIFLSEAFF. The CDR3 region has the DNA TGTTCCAGCATTTTTCTCTCTGAAGCTTTCTTT.

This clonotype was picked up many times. CDR3 residues: CASSLAPRGGNEKLFF. The CDR3 DNA is TGCGCCAGCAGCTTGGCGCCAAGAGGGGGAAATGAAAAACTGTTTTTT. The rearrangement links TRBV5-1 to TRBJ1-4; the D gene is possibly TRBD1 (6 bases). The CDR3 contains 16 residues. From germline, CDR1 is SGHRS and CDR2 YFSETQ. The ends were cut back, 0 bases at V and 5 bases at J, with 14 bases in the middle.

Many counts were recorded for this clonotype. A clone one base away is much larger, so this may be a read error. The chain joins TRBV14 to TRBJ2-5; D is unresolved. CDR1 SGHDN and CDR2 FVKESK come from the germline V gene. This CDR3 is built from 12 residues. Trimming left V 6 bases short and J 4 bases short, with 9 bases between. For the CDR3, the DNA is TGTGCCAGCAGTCGAATTGGAGAGACCCAGTACTTC. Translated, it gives CASSRIGETQYF. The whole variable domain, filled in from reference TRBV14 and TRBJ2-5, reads EAGVTQFPSHSVIEKGQTVTLRCDPISGHDNLYWYRRVMGKEIKFLLHFVKESKQDESGMPNNRFLAERTGGTYSTLKVQPAELEDSGVYFCASSRIGETQYFGPGTRLLVL.

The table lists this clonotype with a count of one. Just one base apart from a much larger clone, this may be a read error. CDR3 protein: CASSQVSGQQYF. CDR3 coding DNA: TGTGCCAGCAGCCAAGTAAGCGGCCAGCAGTACTTC. The rearrangement links TRBV3-1 to TRBJ2-7, with D possibly TRBD2 on 5 matching bases. CDR1 is LGHDT, CDR2 YNNKEL, per germline (reference sequence). The CDR3 runs 12 residues. V gave up 1 base and J gave up 8 bases, with 9 bases separating them.

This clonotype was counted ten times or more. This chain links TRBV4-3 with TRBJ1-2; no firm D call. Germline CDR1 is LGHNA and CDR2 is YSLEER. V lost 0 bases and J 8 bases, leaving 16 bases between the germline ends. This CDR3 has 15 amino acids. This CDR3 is CASSQDHWASGGYTF. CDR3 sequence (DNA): TGCGCCAGCAGCCAAGATCATTGGGCCTCTGGAGGCTACACCTTC.

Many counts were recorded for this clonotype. The CDR3 DNA sequence: TGTGCCAGCAGTTTGGGACATCCGAACACTGAAGCTTTCTTT. This gives the protein CASSLGHPNTEAFF. The V and J genes are TRBV28 and TRBJ1-1; possibly TRBD1 for D (6 bases). Germline V gene lookup returns CDR1 MDHEN and CDR2 SYDVKM. Trimming took 3 bases from V and 1 from J, leaving 9 bases between them. The CDR3 runs to 14 residues.

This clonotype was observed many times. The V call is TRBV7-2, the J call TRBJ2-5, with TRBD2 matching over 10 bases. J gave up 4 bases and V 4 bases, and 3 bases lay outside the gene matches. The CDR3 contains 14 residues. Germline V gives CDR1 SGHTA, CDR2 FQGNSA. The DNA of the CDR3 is TGTGCCAGCAGCTCTAGGACTAGCGGAGAGACCCAGTACTTC. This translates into CASSSRTSGETQYF. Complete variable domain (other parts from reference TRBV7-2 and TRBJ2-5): GAGVSQSPSNKVTEKGKDVELRCDPISGHTALYWYRQSLGQGLEFLIYFQGNSAPDKSGLPSDRFSAERTGGSVSTLTIQRTQQEDSAVYLCASSSRTSGETQYFGPGTRLLVL.

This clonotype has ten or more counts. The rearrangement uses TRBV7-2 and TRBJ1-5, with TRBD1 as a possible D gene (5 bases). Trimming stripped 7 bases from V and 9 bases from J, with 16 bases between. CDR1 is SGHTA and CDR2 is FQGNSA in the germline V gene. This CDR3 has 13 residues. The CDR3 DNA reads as TGTGCCAGCATTTACCAAGCTGGGGGGCCCCAGCATTTT. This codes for CASIYQAGGPQHF.

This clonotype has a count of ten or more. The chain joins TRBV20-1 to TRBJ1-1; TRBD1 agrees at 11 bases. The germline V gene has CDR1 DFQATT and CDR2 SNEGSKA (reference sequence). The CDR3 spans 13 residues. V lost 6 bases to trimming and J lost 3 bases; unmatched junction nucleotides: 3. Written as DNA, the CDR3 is TGCAGTGCCGCGGGACAGGGGGACACTGAAGCTTTCTTT. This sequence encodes CSAAGQGDTEAFF.

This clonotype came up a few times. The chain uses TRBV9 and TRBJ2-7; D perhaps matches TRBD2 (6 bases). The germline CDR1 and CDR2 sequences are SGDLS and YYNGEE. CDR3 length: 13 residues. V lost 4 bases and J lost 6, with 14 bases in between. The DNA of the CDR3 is TGTGCCAGCAGCCCGGGGGTCTTAGGCGAGCAGTACTTC. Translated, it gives CASSPGVLGEQYF.

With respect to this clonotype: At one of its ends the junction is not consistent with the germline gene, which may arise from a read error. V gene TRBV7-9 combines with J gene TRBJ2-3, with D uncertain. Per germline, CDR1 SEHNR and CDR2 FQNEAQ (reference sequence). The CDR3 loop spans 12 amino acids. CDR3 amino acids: CAGSLSTDTQYF. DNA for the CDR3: TGTGCCGGCAGCTTAAGCACAGATACGCAGTATTTT.

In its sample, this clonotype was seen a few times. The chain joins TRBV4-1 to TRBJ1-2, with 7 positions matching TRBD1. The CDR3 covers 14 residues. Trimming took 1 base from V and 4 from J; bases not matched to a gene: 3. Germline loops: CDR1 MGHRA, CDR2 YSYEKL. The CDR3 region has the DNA TGCGCCAGCAGCCAAGCGACAGGGTTCTATGGCTACACCTTC. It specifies CASSQATGFYGYTF.

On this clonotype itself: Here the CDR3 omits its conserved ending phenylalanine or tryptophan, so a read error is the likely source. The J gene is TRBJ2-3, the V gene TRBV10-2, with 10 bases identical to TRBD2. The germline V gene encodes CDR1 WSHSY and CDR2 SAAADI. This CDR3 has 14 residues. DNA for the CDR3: TGTGCCACCAGTACTAGCGGGGGCACAGATACGCAGTATATT. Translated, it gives CATSTSGGTDTQYI.

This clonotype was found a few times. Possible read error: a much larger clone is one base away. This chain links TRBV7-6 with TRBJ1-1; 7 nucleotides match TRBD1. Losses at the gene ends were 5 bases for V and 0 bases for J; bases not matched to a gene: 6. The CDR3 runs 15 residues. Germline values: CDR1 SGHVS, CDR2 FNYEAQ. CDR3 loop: CASSPDRIMNTEAFF. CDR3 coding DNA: TGTGCCAGCAGCCCGGACAGGATCATGAACACTGAAGCTTTCTTT.

CDR3: CASSLRGAYEQYF. For the CDR3, the DNA is TGTGCCAGCAGCCTCCGGGGGGCCTACGAGCAGTACTTC. This chain links TRBV3-1 with TRBJ2-7; TRBD2 matches 7 bases. CDR1 and CDR2 from the germline V gene are LGHDT and YNNKEL (reference sequence). This CDR3 is built from 13 residues. The J segment lost 2 bases and the V segment lost 4 bases, leaving 2 bases of the junction unmatched.

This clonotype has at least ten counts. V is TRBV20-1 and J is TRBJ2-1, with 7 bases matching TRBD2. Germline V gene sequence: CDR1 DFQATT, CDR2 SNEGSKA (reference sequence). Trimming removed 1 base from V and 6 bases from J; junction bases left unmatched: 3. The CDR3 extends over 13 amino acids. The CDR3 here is CSARAWTSNEQFF. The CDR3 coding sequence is TGCAGTGCTAGAGCTTGGACTAGCAATGAGCAGTTCTTC.

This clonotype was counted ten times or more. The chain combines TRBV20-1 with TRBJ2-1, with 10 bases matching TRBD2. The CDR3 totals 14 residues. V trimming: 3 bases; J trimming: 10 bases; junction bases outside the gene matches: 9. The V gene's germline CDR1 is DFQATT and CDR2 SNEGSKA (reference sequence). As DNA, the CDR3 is TGCAGTGCTAGCCCAGCGGGAGGGTTCGGGGAGCAGTTCTTC. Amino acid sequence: CSASPAGGFGEQFF.

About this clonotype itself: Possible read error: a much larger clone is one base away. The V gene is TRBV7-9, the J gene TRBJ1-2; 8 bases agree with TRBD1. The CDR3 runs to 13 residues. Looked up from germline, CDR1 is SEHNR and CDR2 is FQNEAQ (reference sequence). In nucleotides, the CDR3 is TGTGCCAGCAGCTCTGGACAGGGCTATGCCTACACCTTC. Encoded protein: CASSSGQGYAYTF.

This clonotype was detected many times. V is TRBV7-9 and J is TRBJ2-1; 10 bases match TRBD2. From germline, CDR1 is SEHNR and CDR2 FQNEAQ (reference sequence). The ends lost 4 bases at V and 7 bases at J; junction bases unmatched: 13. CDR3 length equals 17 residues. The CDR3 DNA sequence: TGTGCCAGCAGCTCCCCGAGCGGGAGGGCCACTCATAATGAGCAGTTCTTC. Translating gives CASSSPSGRATHNEQFF.

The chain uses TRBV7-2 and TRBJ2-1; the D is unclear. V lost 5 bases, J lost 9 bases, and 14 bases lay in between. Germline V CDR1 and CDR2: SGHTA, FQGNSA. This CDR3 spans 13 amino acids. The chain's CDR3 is CASSQSRLIEQFF. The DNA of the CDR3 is TGTGCCAGCAGCCAGAGCCGACTCATTGAGCAGTTCTTC.